The rows below give T cell receptor beta chains drawn from one sample of a study of cytomegalovirus exposure and HLA in healthy donors. Using immunoSEQ multiplex PCR, the repertoire was profiled, and TCRdb retains in-frame clones only, with some absent. Here the sample table reports 55,000 to 85,000 clones. Sequencing input: PBMCs. Receptors were obtained from a woman aged 30 to 39 in good health and CMV-seronegative. Both conserved end residues are part of each CDR3. Each record gives: D gene, J gene, CDR3 length, V gene, CDR3 DNA, CDR3 protein. D genes are given only for firm matches.

d_call: NA; j_call: TRBJ1-6; cdr3_length: 15; v_call: TRBV5-1; cdr3_nt: TGCGCCAGCAGCATAACTACAGGGCTGAATTCACCCCTCCACTTT; cdr3_aa: CASSITTGLNSPLHF
d_call: NA; j_call: TRBJ1-2; cdr3_length: 13; v_call: TRBV27; cdr3_nt: TGTGCCAGCAGTTTCGGGGGGCAGGGTGGCTACACCTTC; cdr3_aa: CASSFGGQGGYTF
d_call: NA; j_call: TRBJ1-1; cdr3_length: 12; v_call: TRBV6-6; cdr3_nt: TGTGCCAGCAGCCAGGAAATCACTGAAGCTTTCTTT; cdr3_aa: CASSQEITEAFF
d_call: NA; j_call: TRBJ1-6; cdr3_length: 14; v_call: TRBV7-2; cdr3_nt: TGTGCCAGCAGCTTTACAGGGTATAATTCACCCCTCCACTTT; cdr3_aa: CASSFTGYNSPLHF
d_call: NA; j_call: TRBJ1-2; cdr3_length: 15; v_call: TRBV18; cdr3_nt: TGTGCCAGCTCACCGGAAGGGGGACGGGGCTATGGCTACACCTTC; cdr3_aa: CASSPEGGRGYGYTF
d_call: TRBD2; j_call: TRBJ2-2; cdr3_length: 16; v_call: TRBV9; cdr3_nt: TGTGCCAGCAGCGACCGACTAGCGGGGAACACCGGGGAGCTGTTTTTT; cdr3_aa: CASSDRLAGNTGELFF
d_call: NA; j_call: TRBJ1-1; cdr3_length: 10; v_call: TRBV2; cdr3_nt: TGTGCCCAAGGGGCGCCTGAAGCTTTCTTT; cdr3_aa: CAQGAPEAFF
d_call: TRBD2; j_call: TRBJ2-1; cdr3_length: 17; v_call: TRBV25-1; cdr3_nt: TGTGCCAGCAGCCCGGAGTTCCCATTACGGGGGGACAATGAGCAGTTCTTC; cdr3_aa: CASSPEFPLRGDNEQFF
d_call: NA; j_call: TRBJ2-7; cdr3_length: 10; v_call: TRBV20-1; cdr3_nt: TGCAGTGCTCTAAAAAGTGAGCAGTACTTC; cdr3_aa: CSALKSEQYF
d_call: TRBD1; j_call: TRBJ1-2; cdr3_length: 15; v_call: TRBV15; cdr3_nt: TGTGCCACCAGCAGAGGGGCAGGGGGTGGGTATGGCTACACCTTC; cdr3_aa: CATSRGAGGGYGYTF
d_call: TRBD1; j_call: TRBJ1-5; cdr3_length: 14; v_call: TRBV30; cdr3_nt: TGTGCCTGGAGTGTACCGGGACAGGGTCAGCCCCAGCATTTT; cdr3_aa: CAWSVPGQGQPQHF
d_call: NA; j_call: TRBJ1-2; cdr3_length: 16; v_call: TRBV5-1; cdr3_nt: TGCGCCAGCAGCTCTTGGCGTGAAGGGGTTGGTTATGGCTACACCTTC; cdr3_aa: CASSSWREGVGYGYTF